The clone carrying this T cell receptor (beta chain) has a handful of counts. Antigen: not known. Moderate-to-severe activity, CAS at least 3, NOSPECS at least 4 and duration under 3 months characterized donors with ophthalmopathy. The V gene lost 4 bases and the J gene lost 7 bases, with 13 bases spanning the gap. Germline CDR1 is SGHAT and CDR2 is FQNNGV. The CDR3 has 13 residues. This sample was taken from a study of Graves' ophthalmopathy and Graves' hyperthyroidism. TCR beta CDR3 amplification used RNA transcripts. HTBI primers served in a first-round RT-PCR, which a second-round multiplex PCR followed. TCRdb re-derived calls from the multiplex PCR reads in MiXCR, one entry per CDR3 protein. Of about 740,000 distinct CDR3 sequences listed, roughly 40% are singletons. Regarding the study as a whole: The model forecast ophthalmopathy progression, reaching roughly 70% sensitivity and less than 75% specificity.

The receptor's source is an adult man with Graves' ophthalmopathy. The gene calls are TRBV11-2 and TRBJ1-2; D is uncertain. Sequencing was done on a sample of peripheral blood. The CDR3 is CASSSNPLTGYTF. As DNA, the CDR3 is TGTGCCAGCAGCTCGAACCCCCTAACTGGCTACACCTTC. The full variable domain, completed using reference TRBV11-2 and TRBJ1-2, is EAGVAQSPRYKIIEKRQSVAFWCNPISGHATLYWYQQILGQGPKLLIQFQNNGVVDDSQLPKDRFSAERLKGVDSTLKIQPAKLEDSAVYLCASSSNPLTGYTFGSGTRLTVV.